This T cell receptor (beta chain) emerged from a study of blood T cell repertoires in COVID-19 (dated by TCRdb to the early 2020s). At the level of the whole study: Samples covering the acute and convalescent phases of COVID-19 were provided by collaborators in the United States, Italy and Spain. The prospective study material was composed of cDNA or gDNA derived from T cells, B-cell-depleted T cells, or PBMCs. The repertoires were released in a freely available public database meant as a resource for research on the immune response to SARS-CoV-2. A de-identified subject ID, COVID-19 status, age in years and sex were almost always included in the sample metadata. Where available, HLA class I and class II types were obtained from metadata supplied by the sample provider rather than from assay-based typing. The samples were drawn from the first 160 participants of the ongoing ImmuneRACE study and from 950 to 1,500 subjects provided by 6 global collaborators. Deeply sampled blood TCRbeta repertoires from subjects exposed to, actively infected with, or recovered from COVID-19 were included in the dataset.

Here V drops 0 bases and J drops 4 bases, and the junction holds 2 bases not matched to any gene. From cysteine to phenylalanine, the CDR3 is 15 amino acids long. Solely the CDR3 DNA is kept, with 45 bases framed from the first base. CDR1 and CDR2, looked up from the germline V gene, are SNHLY and FYNNEI. This clone showed up just a few times. There is no known antigen for this receptor. There are no base qualities to consult, and no much larger clone falls within one base. One collaborating source in Seattle enrolled patients while the patients were actively infected and followed the patients over time throughout the course of disease. Collaborating institutions collected whole blood in K2EDTA tubes following their own protocols. For TCRbeta analysis, collaborator samples were shipped as frozen whole blood, as isolated PBMCs, or as DNA extracted from either sample type. Overall study results and their limits: Clinical and demographic metadata were provided uncurated, with the amount varying by source and participant.

The immunoSEQ Assay, a bias-controlled multiplex PCR, was used to amplify TCRbeta CDR3 regions from genomic DNA. The authors processed their data as follows. Within the assay, amplification of reference gene primers was used to estimate how many nucleated cells each sample contained. Sequence reads were collapsed and filtered to measure the absolute abundance of every unique TCRbeta CDR3 rearrangement. For each sample, productive Simpson clonality was calculated as the square root of Simpson's diversity index across productive rearrangements. This is the immuneACCESS table as TCRdb keeps it, with only in-frame sequences that have V and J called. A part of the clones is gone; compared with another copy, unresolved V genes explain less than half, and the rest is unexplained. For V, J and clone size, that table is used; D and trimming come from the DNA. The sample profile shows approximately 36,000 clones; 65% to 75% of them were found once. Of the sample, about 10% is held by the ten largest clones.

The chain couples TRBV2 to TRBJ1-2, with 10 bases aligning to TRBD1. The TCR sequence derives from a man in his 70s with COVID-19, enrolled during active disease. Sequenced material: peripheral blood. The sequenced DNA is TGTGCCAGCAGTGAAGCTGGGACAGGGGTCTATGGCTACACCTTC. This codes for CASSEAGTGVYGYTF.